This entry lists 21 T cell receptor beta chains sequenced from one sample in a study of identical twins. MiXCR was run by TCRdb on the 5' RACE reads, yielding one entry per CDR3 protein. The sample includes approximately 490,000 distinct CDR3 sequences, around 22% of them seen just once. This sample was shared with a second study, whose subject was yellow fever vaccine responses in identical twins.

Sample: CD4+ T cells sorted from blood. These receptors were collected from a woman aged 18-29 years in good health.

A few counts support this clonotype. V gene TRBV5-6 combines with J gene TRBJ2-7; a weak D match, TRBD2 (6 bases). Per the germline V gene, CDR1 is SGHDT and CDR2 is YYEEEE. The CDR3 runs to 13 residues. Trimming removed 7 bases at V and 5 bases at J, with 16 bases between. The CDR3 region has the DNA TGTGCCAGCCGCAAAATAGGAGGGGACGAGCAGTACTTC. It translates to CASRKIGGDEQYF.

The gene calls are TRBV7-2 and TRBJ1-1; perhaps TRBD1 as D (5 bases). Germline values: CDR1 SGHTA, CDR2 FQGNSA. The CDR3 runs 14 residues. The V gene lost 5 bases and the J gene lost 1 base, with 11 bases spanning the gap. This CDR3 reads CASSKPQGNTEAFF. CDR3 in DNA: TGTGCCAGCAGCAAACCTCAGGGGAACACTGAAGCTTTCTTT. The full variable domain, its missing parts supplied by reference TRBV7-2 and TRBJ1-1, is GAGVSQSPSNKVTEKGKDVELRCDPISGHTALYWYRQSLGQGLEFLIYFQGNSAPDKSGLPSDRFSAERTGGSVSTLTIQRTQQEDSAVYLCASSKPQGNTEAFFGQGTRLTVV.

The sample holds a few counts of this clonotype. The chain couples TRBV5-5 to TRBJ1-2, with D possibly being TRBD1 (5 bases). The CDR3 is 14 amino acids. Germline CDR1 is SGHKS and CDR2 is YYEKEE (reference sequence). V was clipped by 0 bases and J by 4 bases, with 10 bases between them. The CDR3 loop reads CASSLEQGRYGYTF. In nucleotides, the CDR3 is TGTGCCAGCAGCTTGGAGCAGGGACGCTATGGCTACACCTTC.

The chain carries TRBV7-2 and TRBJ2-7, with a weak D call TRBD1 (6 bases). The CDR3 length is 15 residues. The V end was cut by 3 bases, the J end by 3 bases, with 15 bases between. Germline V CDR1 and CDR2: SGHTA, FQGNSA. The CDR3 protein is CASSLEPGQDYEQYF. In nucleotides, the CDR3 is TGTGCCAGCAGCTTGGAGCCGGGACAAGACTACGAGCAGTACTTC.

The chain combines TRBV29-1 with TRBJ2-7; the D is unclear. The length of the CDR3 is 12 residues. Trimming cost V 0 bases and J 4 bases, with 7 bases left between them. Germline CDR1 SQVTM, CDR2 ANQGSEA. In nucleotides, the CDR3 is TGCAGCGTTGAAGATTTAGGGTACGAGCAGTACTTC. It translates to CSVEDLGYEQYF.

The chain joins TRBV24-1 to TRBJ2-2, with unresolved D. V was trimmed by 9 bases and J by 0 bases, leaving 7 bases between them. The CDR3 totals 13 residues. Germline V gives CDR1 KGHDR, CDR2 SFDVKD. The CDR3 nucleotides are TGTGCCACCGCCCCCCCGAACACCGGGGAGCTGTTTTTT. Residues: CATAPPNTGELFF.

This chain links TRBV5-1 with TRBJ2-1; TRBD2 matches at 10 bases. The CDR3 has 17 amino acids. Germline CDR1 and CDR2: SGHRS and YFSETQ. Trimming took 4 bases from V and 4 from J; bases not matched to a gene: 11. The CDR3 reads CASSLAELAGFYNEQFF. CDR3 bases: TGCGCCAGCAGCCTGGCCGAACTAGCGGGGTTTTACAATGAGCAGTTCTTC.

This clonotype was counted a few times. The chain uses TRBV5-1 and TRBJ2-3; D not certain. V was cut by 0 bases and J by 2 bases, with 7 bases left in between. The CDR3 consists of 14 residues. The germline V gene encodes CDR1 SGHRS and CDR2 YFSETQ. The CDR3 sequence is CASSLDSLTDTQYF. CDR3 DNA: TGCGCCAGCAGCTTGGATTCTCTCACAGATACGCAGTATTTT.

The V call is TRBV5-1, the J call TRBJ2-2; D is unclear. Germline V gene data show CDR1 as SGHRS and CDR2 as YFSETQ. V lost 2 bases and J 7 bases, leaving 18 bases between the germline ends. CDR3 length: 16 amino acids. The CDR3 reads CASSFPRLGRDGELFF. In DNA, the CDR3 is TGCGCCAGCAGCTTTCCGCGGTTAGGGCGCGACGGGGAGCTGTTTTTT.

V gene TRBV4-2 combines with J gene TRBJ2-7, with TRBD2 matching 8 bases. The V and J ends lost 0 bases and 7 bases, in that order; junction bases with no gene match: 14. The CDR3 has 17 amino acids. Germline V gene lookup returns CDR1 LGHNA and CDR2 YNFKEQ. DNA for the CDR3: TGTGCCAGCAGCCAAGATCTTATTGCGGGGGGAATGGGGGAGCAGTACTTC. Translated: CASSQDLIAGGMGEQYF.

This clonotype appeared a few times. V is TRBV2 and J is TRBJ2-2; D not resolved. CDR1 SNHLY and CDR2 FYNNEI come from the germline V gene. The CDR3 runs 14 residues. Trimming left V 9 bases short and J 3 bases short, with 14 bases between. The CDR3: CASAPTRYTGELFF. CDR3 sequence (DNA): TGTGCCAGTGCCCCTACCAGATACACCGGGGAGCTGTTTTTT.

This clonotype has only a few counts. This chain connects TRBV5-1 to TRBJ2-5; D uncertain. Germline-derived CDR1 and CDR2 are SGHRS and YFSETQ. The CDR3 runs to 16 residues. Trimming pared 0 bases from V and 5 bases from J, leaving 17 bases between. Here the CDR3 DNA reads TGCGCCAGCAGCTTGGCCTATTTAGGGTCTGGGGAGACCCAGTACTTC. This encodes CASSLAYLGSGETQYF.

V gene TRBV7-6 combines with J gene TRBJ2-1, with D perhaps matching TRBD2 (5 bases). The V end was cut by 4 bases, the J end by 0 bases, with 13 bases between. The germline V gene encodes CDR1 SGHVS and CDR2 FNYEAQ. CDR3 size: 16 residues. DNA for the CDR3: TGTGCCAGCAGCTCCCCCGGGATTAGCTCCTACAATGAGCAGTTCTTC. This translates into CASSSPGISSYNEQFF.

CDR3 sequence: CASSQNWKLGEQYF. CDR3 nucleotides: TGTGCCAGCAGCCAAAACTGGAAGCTTGGTGAGCAGTACTTC. The rearrangement links TRBV3-1 to TRBJ2-7, with unresolved D. The length of the CDR3 is 14 residues. Germline V CDR1 and CDR2: LGHDT, YNNKEL (reference sequence). Trimming pared 2 bases from V and 7 bases from J, leaving 15 bases between.

CDR3 sequence reads: CASSLADSPNTGELFF. As DNA, the CDR3 is TGTGCCAGCAGCTTAGCCGACAGCCCGAACACCGGGGAGCTGTTTTTT. V usage is TRBV7-6 and J usage is TRBJ2-2, with a tentative D call TRBD1 (5 bases). The CDR3 extends over 16 amino acids. Trimming shortened V by 0 bases and J by 0 bases, and 8 bases separated the two germline ends. The germline V gene encodes CDR1 SGHVS and CDR2 FNYEAQ.

DNA for the CDR3: TGTGCCACCAGTGACCCCTCGACTAGCGCCAATGAGCAGTTCTTC. Translating it yields CATSDPSTSANEQFF. The V and J genes are TRBV24-1 and TRBJ2-1; 8 nucleotides line up with TRBD2. CDR1 and CDR2 (germline): KGHDR, SFDVKD. The CDR3 is 15 residues long. Trimming took 4 bases from V and 6 from J; bases not matched to a gene: 7.

V is TRBV14 and J is TRBJ2-4, with TRBD2 matching 8 bases. Per germline, CDR1 SGHDN and CDR2 FVKESK. J gave up 2 bases and V 3 bases, and 9 bases lay outside the gene matches. CDR3 length: 17 amino acids. In DNA, the CDR3 is TGTGCCAGCAGCCACCCTAAAGCGGGGGAGACCAAAAACATTCAGTACTTC. It is translated as CASSHPKAGETKNIQYF.

V is TRBV24-1 and J is TRBJ2-5, with 8 bases aligning to TRBD1. The trim removed 6 bases at V and 5 bases at J, leaving 4 bases unmatched. This CDR3 has 13 residues. The germline gives CDR1 KGHDR, CDR2 SFDVKD. The CDR3 sequence: CATSLRGRETQYF. The CDR3 DNA is TGTGCCACCAGTCTCAGGGGGCGCGAGACCCAGTACTTC.

This clonotype was seen repeatedly, ten times or more. The rearrangement uses TRBV28 and TRBJ2-7; D might be TRBD1 (6 bases). The CDR3 has 13 amino acids. Germline loops: CDR1 MDHEN, CDR2 SYDVKM. V lost 2 bases to trimming and J lost 3 bases, with 8 bases between them. CDR3 bases: TGTGCCAGCAGTTTAAGGACAGACTACGAGCAGTACGTC. It encodes CASSLRTDYEQYV.

V and J are TRBV20-1 and TRBJ1-5; D is undetermined. This CDR3 spans 12 amino acids. Trimming cost V 1 base and J 8 bases, with 9 bases left between them. The germline gives CDR1 DFQATT, CDR2 SNEGSKA (reference sequence). CDR3 in DNA: TGCAGTGCTAGAGGCACCGGGGAGCCCCAGCATTTT. This encodes CSARGTGEPQHF.

The chain uses TRBV27 and TRBJ2-3, with TRBD2 as a possible D gene (7 bases). The CDR3 runs to 14 residues. Between the trimmed V and J ends, which lost 3 bases and 6 bases, there was a span of 13 bases. Germline lookup yields CDR1 MNHEY and CDR2 SMNVEV (reference sequence). CDR3 loop: CASSFGGRVDTQYF. The DNA of the CDR3 is TGTGCCAGCAGTTTCGGGGGGCGGGTGGATACGCAGTATTTT.